Below, 9 T cell receptor beta chains from the same sample are listed, as sequenced in a study of blood T cell repertoires in COVID-19. Here immunoSEQ multiplex PCR was the method, and the copy in TCRdb shows in-frame clones only, minus some. The data show over 150,000 clones, roughly 87% seen once. Sequencing used PBMCs or T cells enriched from blood (not recorded which). Receptors originate from a woman in her fifties or sixties who had recovered from COVID-19.

V gene TRBV5-4 combines with J gene TRBJ2-1; a weak D match, TRBD2 (6 bases). CDR1 and CDR2 from the germline V gene are SGHNT and YYREEE (reference sequence). The germline V and J ends were trimmed by 1 base and 6 bases, with 14 bases remaining between them. This CDR3 is 15 amino acids long. The CDR3 loop is CASSLNSAGFNEQFF. In DNA form, the CDR3 reads TGTGCCAGCAGCTTGAATTCCGCGGGGTTCAATGAGCAGTTCTTC.

The chain combines TRBV10-1 with TRBJ2-1, with no clear D. V was cut by 2 bases and J by 12 bases, with 11 bases left in between. The CDR3 runs to 12 residues. The germline CDR1 and CDR2 sequences are WNHNN and SYGVQD (reference sequence). CDR3 loop: CASSEDGSRQFF. DNA for the CDR3: TGCGCCAGCAGTGAGGACGGGTCGAGGCAGTTCTTC.

CDR3 in amino acids: CASSQVLAEYNEQFF. DNA for the CDR3: TGCGCCAGCAGCCAAGTGCTAGCGGAATACAATGAGCAGTTCTTC. The J gene is TRBJ2-1, the V gene TRBV4-3, with TRBD2 matching 7 bases. Germline V lookup: CDR1 LGHNA, CDR2 YSLEER. The CDR3 sequence is 15 residues long. The V and J ends lost 1 base and 4 bases, in that order; junction bases with no gene match: 4.

The chain joins TRBV7-9 to TRBJ2-1; the D gene is possibly TRBD1 (5 bases). The CDR3 length is 15 residues. Trimming shortened V by 4 bases and J by 8 bases, and 18 bases separated the two germline ends. Per the germline V gene, CDR1 is SEHNR and CDR2 is FQNEAQ (reference sequence). CDR3 in amino acids: CASSSLTGGADEQFF. In nucleotides, the CDR3 is TGTGCCAGCAGCTCCCTCACGGGTGGGGCGGATGAGCAGTTCTTC.

The chain joins TRBV6-4 to TRBJ1-5; no firm D call. V was clipped by 6 bases and J by 6 bases, with 9 bases between them. This CDR3 contains 12 residues. Looked up from germline, CDR1 is MRHNA and CDR2 is SNTAGT. CDR3 in amino acids: CASRGGVQPQHF. The CDR3 DNA reads TGTGCCAGCAGAGGCGGGGTTCAGCCCCAGCATTTT.

V and J are TRBV19 and TRBJ2-2, with 7 bases matching TRBD1. Trimming at V came to 6 bases and at J to 5 bases, leaving 12 bases not matched to a gene. The germline CDR1 and CDR2 sequences are LNHDA and SQIVND (reference sequence). This CDR3 has 16 residues. CDR3 sequence reads: CASRRRGTEQTGELFF. The CDR3 DNA sequence: TGTGCCAGTAGACGAAGGGGGACAGAGCAAACCGGGGAGCTGTTTTTT.

The rearrangement uses TRBV7-2 and TRBJ1-1, with D possibly being TRBD1 (5 bases). The CDR3 consists of 15 residues. The germline gives CDR1 SGHTA, CDR2 FQGNSA. V shed 5 bases and J shed 4 bases, with 17 bases lying between them. This CDR3 reads CASSRLRGVGTEAFF. The CDR3 DNA reads as TGTGCCAGCAGCCGCCTTCGGGGGGTGGGCACTGAAGCTTTCTTT.

The rearrangement joins TRBV18 to TRBJ2-5; perhaps TRBD1 as D (6 bases). The germline V and J ends were trimmed by 8 bases and 3 bases, with 16 bases remaining between them. This CDR3 region has 14 residues. Germline V gene sequence: CDR1 KGHSH, CDR2 LQKENI. The CDR3 DNA reads as TGTGCCAGCCGCCGGGACACCAAGAAAGAGACCCAGTACTTC. This translates into CASRRDTKKETQYF.

Note on this clone: Other DNA sequences within the sample encode an identical CDR3. The CDR3 nucleotides read TGTGCCAGCAGTGGAGGGCCTGGATACGAGCAGTACTTC. Translating gives CASSGGPGYEQYF. This chain uses TRBV2 with TRBJ2-7; maybe TRBD2 (5 bases). Trimming pared 4 bases from V and 4 bases from J, leaving 11 bases between. The CDR3 covers 13 residues. Germline V gives CDR1 SNHLY, CDR2 FYNNEI. Based on the CDR3 plus reference TRBV2 and TRBJ2-7, the full variable domain is EPEVTQTPSHQVTQMGQEVILRCVPISNHLYFYWYRQILGQKVEFLVSFYNNEISEKSEIFDDQFSVERPDGSNFTLKIRSTKLEDSAMYFCASSGGPGYEQYFGPGTRLTVT.